The 3 T cell receptor beta chains in this list originate from one sample, sequenced in a study of persistence of HIV-infected CD4 T cells. Their target antigens are unknown. Stimulation used around 10 ug/mL lysate from CMV-infected fibroblasts. Sorting of responding CD4+ T cells relied on upregulated CD40 ligand together with CD69. The libraries were made with immunoSEQ version 4 in survey mode. Generated by immunoSEQ multiplex PCR, the TCRdb table keeps only in-frame clones and is missing some. This sample carries a few thousand clones, around 60% of them seen once, and the ten largest clones take roughly 43%. The input for sequencing was CD4+ T cells sorted from PBMCs after approximately 20-hour stimulation, taken from a patient who received antiretroviral therapy. These receptor sequences come from an adult man with HIV who was CMV-seropositive.

This clone was counted between two and nine times. J is TRBJ2-2 and V is TRBV7-2, with 10 bases matching TRBD2. Germline CDR1 is SGHTA and CDR2 is FQGNSA. Trimming cost V 1 base and J 4 bases; bases outside gene matches: 3. CDR3 length: 16 residues. The DNA for the CDR3 is TGTGCCAGCAGCTTAGAAAGCGGGGGGGGCACCGGGGAGCTGTTTTTT. Amino acid sequence: CASSLESGGGTGELFF.

This clone was picked up a small number of times. The chain uses TRBV6-5 and TRBJ1-4, with TRBD1 identical over 9 bases. The CDR3 is 14 amino acids. Germline V gene sequence: CDR1 MNHEY, CDR2 SVGAGI. V trimming: 11 bases; J trimming: 8 bases; junction bases outside the gene matches: 12. The CDR3 is CASRGQGWEEKLFF. CDR3 sequence (DNA): TGTGCCTCTAGGGGACAGGGCTGGGAGGAAAAACTGTTTTTT.

This clone was seen only a few times. CDR3 loop: CASSPGVGDQPQHF. CDR3 nucleotides: TGTGCCAGCTCACCGGGGGTAGGGGATCAGCCCCAGCATTTT. The chain uses TRBV18 and TRBJ1-5; tentative D call: TRBD1 (5 bases). The V end lost 3 bases, the J end lost 5 bases, and 11 bases lay between the germline ends. The V gene's germline CDR1 is KGHSH and CDR2 LQKENI. This CDR3 spans 14 amino acids.